This TCR beta chain was identified during a study of type 1 regulatory T cells. There are 13 residues in the CDR3. The germline V and J ends were trimmed by 3 bases and 5 bases, with 7 bases remaining between them. The V gene's germline CDR1 is SGHDN and CDR2 FVKESK. TCRdb processed the reads anew with MiXCR; each CDR3 protein has one entry. Of 80,000 to 100,000 distinct CDR3 sequences in the sample, roughly a third are singletons; the top ten hold 2.2%. The chain is built from TRBV14 and TRBJ2-2; D ambiguous. The sequenced material came from CD4+ T cells, either the whole sample or a sorted fraction (not recorded which). This receptor was taken from a human donor in good health. The CDR3, as DNA: TGTGCCAGCAGCCACCTCCGGACCGGGGAGCTGTTTTTT. Protein product: CASSHLRTGELFF.